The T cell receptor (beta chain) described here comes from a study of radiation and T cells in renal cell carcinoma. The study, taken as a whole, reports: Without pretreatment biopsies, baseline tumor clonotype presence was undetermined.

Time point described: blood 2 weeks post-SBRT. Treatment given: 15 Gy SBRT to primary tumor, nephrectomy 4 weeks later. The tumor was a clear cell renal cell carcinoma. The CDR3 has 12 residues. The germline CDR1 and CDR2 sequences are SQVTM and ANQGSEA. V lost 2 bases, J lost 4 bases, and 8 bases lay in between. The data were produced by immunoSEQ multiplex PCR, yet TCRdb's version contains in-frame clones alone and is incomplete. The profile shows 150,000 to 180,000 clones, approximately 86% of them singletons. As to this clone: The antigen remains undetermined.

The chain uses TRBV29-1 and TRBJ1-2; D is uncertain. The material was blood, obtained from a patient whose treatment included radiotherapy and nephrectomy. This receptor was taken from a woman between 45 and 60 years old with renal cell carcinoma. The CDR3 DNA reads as TGCAGCGTTGAAAACCCGGGCTATGGCTACACCTTC. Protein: CSVENPGYGYTF.